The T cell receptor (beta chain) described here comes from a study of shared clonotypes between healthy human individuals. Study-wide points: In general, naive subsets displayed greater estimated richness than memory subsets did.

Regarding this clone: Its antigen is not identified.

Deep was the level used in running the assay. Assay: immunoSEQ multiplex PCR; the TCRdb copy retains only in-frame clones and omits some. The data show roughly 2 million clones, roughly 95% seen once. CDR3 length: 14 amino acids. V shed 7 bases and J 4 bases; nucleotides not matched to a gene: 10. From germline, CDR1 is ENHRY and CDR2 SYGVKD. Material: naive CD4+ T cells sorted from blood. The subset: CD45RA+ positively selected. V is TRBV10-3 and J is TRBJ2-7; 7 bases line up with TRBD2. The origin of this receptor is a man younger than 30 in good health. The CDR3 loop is CAIKASGGSYEQYF. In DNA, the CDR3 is TGTGCCATCAAGGCGTCGGGGGGTTCGTACGAGCAGTACTTC.